This T cell receptor (beta chain) was retrieved from a study of shared clonotypes between healthy human individuals (TCRdb year 2020). Background for the entire study: Three men and a couple of women, aged 18 to 49 years, made up the cohort. Different laboratories and diverse techniques were used to prepare libraries and sequence TCR repertoires, to increase sequencing depth and limit assay-specific biases. Per donor, leukapheresis produced somewhere between about 0.8 and 9.5 billion PBMCs. Blood TCR repertoires of roughly 5 healthy adults were deeply sequenced to estimate repertoire size and the extent of clonotype sharing between individuals. Per donor, three plates each were used for CD4 naive and CD4 memory, two for CD8 naive, and one for CD8 memory.

Note on this clone: Its antigen is not yet known. The record has no base qualities; no much larger clone is one base away.

Using the deep immunoSEQ assay, TCR CDR3 regions were amplified from genomic DNA by multiplex PCR. Extracted genomic DNA from each cell subset was distributed evenly across all wells of several immunoSEQ 96-well plates, and each plate was treated as a replicate. For sorted subsets, approximately 190 ng of genomic DNA, equivalent to 30,000 or so T cell genomes, went into each replicate PCR. Purified libraries were measured with a Qubit 3.0 fluorometer, size-checked on a Bioanalyzer 2100, and measured again with the KAPA Library Quantification kit. Each immunoSEQ 96-well plate was sequenced on its own single-read 150-cycle Illumina NextSeq 550 flow cell. On the authors' methods: Because the immunoSEQ output held only junctional sequences and lacked quality scores, the filtering could not match the filtering applied to full-length reads. Sequences were annotated with PyIR, a Python wrapper for IgBLAST v1.9, and V/J genes and CDR3 were assigned using IMGT germline references. Reads were removed for weak V/J assignments (E-value above 1e-6), missing CDR3, stop codons, out-of-frame junctions, or ambiguous translated residues. V3J clonotypes were defined by identical inferred V gene, J gene, and CDR3 amino acid sequence. Percentage overlap between repertoires was calculated by dividing the number of shared unique clonotypes by the size of the smaller repertoire. Three approaches were used to assess repertoire richness: RTK rarefaction, the Chao1 estimator, and Recon v2.1 estimates of unobserved clonotypes. For all TCRbeta clonotypes obtained by the gDNA method from four donors, generation probabilities were computed with OLGA. This immuneACCESS table, as held by TCRdb, lists in-frame sequences with V and J called but not all clones. Of the missing ones, under half trace to an unresolved V gene in checked studies; the others have no known cause. V and J calls plus clone size are reproduced from that table; the DNA served to infer D and trimming. This sample comprises around 2.5 million clones, approximately 93% of them detected only once. The ten largest clones capture around 0.37% of the sample.

According to the germline V gene, CDR1 reads SGHTA and CDR2 reads FQGNSA. The CDR3 spans 16 residues, from the cysteine through the phenylalanine. Of all the DNA, just the CDR3 is kept, 48 bases in frame from base 1. V has 0 bases trimmed and J has 9 bases trimmed; junction bases matching no gene number 11. Healthy HIV-negative adults with no recently reported acute infections or vaccinations were included as donors. Every donor was a Caucasian adult living in Nashville, Tennessee, USA. Magnetic negative selection was used to enrich CD4+ T cells, after which naive cells were positively selected on CD45RA and the negative fraction became the memory subset. Blood was collected by leukapheresis, and PBMCs were isolated by Ficoll-Histopaque density gradient centrifugation and then cryopreserved in liquid nitrogen vapor phase. Analytical flow cytometry was used to check the purity and quantity of each magnetically sorted T cell population. Each sorted fraction had its genomic DNA isolated and then quantified by UV absorbance on a Nanodrop 2000c.

The full study reports these points: Naive subsets generally had larger estimated clonotype richness than memory subsets did. Incomplete sequencing was indicated by rarefaction of sorted-subset datasets, despite the large sequencing depth. Compared with non-shared clonotypes, the clonotypes found in all four sorted-subset donors had higher generation probabilities. The small number of donors limited the genetic and exposure-history diversity represented. Sampling was restricted to blood, and TCR repertoires in tissues likely differ from the TCR repertoires found in blood. Approximately 5% of naive CD4, more than 3% of naive CD8, roughly 2.5% of memory CD4, and 0.4% of memory CD8 clonotypes were shared across several donors. Based on pairwise subsampling, the degree of clonotype sharing among donors was expected to be affected by sequencing depth.

The sequence links TRBV7-2 to TRBJ2-1, with 7 middle bases fitting TRBD2. This receptor was taken from a man aged 18-30 years in good health. Some clones in this sample may be carry-over from other donors' samples. Source material: naive CD4+ T cells from PBMCs. The cell subset or site label here, explained by the study, means: CD45RA+ positively selected. In nucleotide form, the sequence is TGTGCCAGCAGCTTAGCAAGCGGGACCTCGGGGGGTGAGCAGTTCTTC. This translates into CASSLASGTSGGEQFF.